Below, 9 T cell receptor beta chains from the same sample are listed, as sequenced in a study of cytomegalovirus exposure and HLA in healthy donors. The PCR employed 60 Vbeta primers together with 13 Jbeta primers. Sequenced by immunoSEQ multiplex PCR; TCRdb stores in-frame clones only, minus some. This table holds about 190,000 clones, 79% found once. The sequenced sample consisted of PBMCs. These receptor sequences come from a young woman in good health and CMV-seronegative.

This clone came up once. The chain is built from TRBV28 and TRBJ2-2; tentatively, D is TRBD1 (6 bases). Deletions cut 5 bases from V and 6 bases from J, with 16 bases between. The CDR3 runs 15 residues. CDR1 is MDHEN and CDR2 is SYDVKM in the germline V gene. Here the CDR3 DNA reads TGTGCCAGCAGTACACCAGGGGATTCCGCCGGGGAGCTGTTTTTT. Its protein product is CASSTPGDSAGELFF.

This clone was detected only a few times. The chain recombines TRBV5-6 with TRBJ2-2, with a tentative D call TRBD2 (7 bases). Germline V CDR1 and CDR2: SGHDT, YYEEEE. V was shortened by 4 bases and J by 7 bases, with 23 bases between the two germline ends. The CDR3 spans 17 residues. This chain's CDR3 is CASSRIHPGGASGELFF. DNA of the CDR3: TGTGCCAGCAGCCGTATCCATCCGGGGGGCGCGAGCGGGGAGCTGTTTTTT. Full variable domain (rest looked up from reference TRBV5-6 and TRBJ2-2): DAGVTQSPTHLIKTRGQQVTLRCSPKSGHDTVSWYQQALGQGPQFIFQYYEEEERQRGNFPDRFSGHQFPNYSSELNVNALLLGDSALYLCASSRIHPGGASGELFFGEGSRLTVL.

This chain joins TRBV27 and TRBJ1-2; 7 bases line up with TRBD1. Per the germline V gene, CDR1 is MNHEY and CDR2 is SMNVEV (reference sequence). This CDR3 spans 15 amino acids. V lost 5 bases and J lost 3; bases outside the gene matches: 9. CDR3: CASSLQGKFDYGYTF. The CDR3 coding sequence is TGTGCCAGCAGTCTACAGGGGAAATTTGACTATGGCTACACCTTC.

This chain joins TRBV2 and TRBJ2-7, with 10 nucleotides matching TRBD1. Germline CDR1 is SNHLY and CDR2 is FYNNEI. CDR3 length: 14 residues. Trimming cost V 7 bases and J 3 bases; bases outside gene matches: 6. The CDR3 nucleotides are TGTGCCAGCATCCCCGACAGGGGGCACTACGAGCAGTACTTC. This gives the protein CASIPDRGHYEQYF.

The chain recombines TRBV6-1 with TRBJ2-3; the D gene is possibly TRBD2 (5 bases). With 1 base removed from V and 7 bases from J, the gap between germline ends came to 9 bases. Germline assignment: CDR1 MNHNS and CDR2 SASEGT. The CDR3 spans 13 residues. CDR3 nucleotides: TGTGCCAGCAGTGAAGGGAGGAAGTATACGCAGTATTTT. It specifies CASSEGRKYTQYF.

The J gene is TRBJ1-2, the V gene TRBV28; 8 bases are shared with TRBD1. CDR1 is MDHEN, CDR2 SYDVKM, per germline. V trimming: 6 bases; J trimming: 7 bases; junction bases outside the gene matches: 7. This CDR3 is 13 amino acids long. This chain's CDR3 is CASSHDRGSGYTF. The CDR3 DNA reads as TGTGCCAGCAGCCACGACAGGGGATCTGGCTACACCTTC.

This chain joins TRBV28 and TRBJ2-7; 10 nucleotides agree with TRBD1. CDR1 MDHEN and CDR2 SYDVKM come from the germline V gene. The CDR3 runs 15 residues. CDR3 amino acids: CATRGRDRGSYEQYF. For the CDR3, the DNA is TGTGCAACCAGGGGCCGGGACAGGGGCTCCTACGAGCAGTACTTC.

The V gene is TRBV27, the J gene TRBJ1-5, with TRBD1 as a possible D gene (6 bases). Germline lookup yields CDR1 MNHEY and CDR2 SMNVEV (reference sequence). The CDR3 runs to 15 residues. With 4 bases removed from V and 2 bases from J, the gap between germline ends came to 12 bases. The CDR3 here is CASSSGDWGNQPQHF. The CDR3 DNA is TGTGCCAGCAGTTCAGGGGATTGGGGCAATCAGCCCCAGCATTTT.

The chain links TRBV30 to TRBJ2-6; D perhaps matches TRBD2 (5 bases). CDR3 length equals 16 residues. The germline V gene has CDR1 GTSNPN and CDR2 SVGIG (reference sequence). Deletions cut 1 base from V and 0 bases from J, with 10 bases between. Written as DNA, the CDR3 is TGTGCCTGGAGTGCTTGGACTGACTCTGGGGCCAACGTCCTGACTTTC. This gives the protein CAWSAWTDSGANVLTF. Looking up the rest from reference TRBV30 and TRBJ2-6 gives the full variable domain: SQTIHQWPATLVQPVGSPLSLECTVEGTSNPNLYWYRQAAGRGLQLLFYSVGIGQISSEVPQNLSASRPQDRQFILSSKKLLLSDSGFYLCAWSAWTDSGANVLTFGAGSRLTVL.